These 19 T cell receptor beta chains share one sample of origin, sequenced in a study of human T cells and chemical hapten exposure. Via MiXCR, TCRdb re-called the RACE reads, giving one row per CDR3 protein. The sample carries about 380,000 distinct CDR3 sequences, 5.1% recorded once. The time point: pre-sensitization, week 0. The treatment was: therapeutic diphenylcyclopropenone sensitization with weekly scalp DPC. This specimen was whole blood, taken in connection with sensitization to the hapten diphenylcyclopropenone (DPC). These receptors were collected from a woman aged 45 to 65 with alopecia areata. Some clones in this sample may be carry-over from other donors' samples.

This sequence joins TRBV7-2 and TRBJ2-1; TRBD2 aligns across 10 bases. CDR1 is SGHTA and CDR2 is FQGNSA in the germline V gene. This CDR3 is built from 14 residues. Trimming at V came to 4 bases and at J to 6 bases, leaving 3 bases not matched to a gene. This chain's CDR3 is CASSSGTSVNEQFF. The DNA for the CDR3 is TGTGCCAGCAGCTCAGGGACTAGCGTCAATGAGCAGTTCTTC.

This clonotype was seen more than once but under ten times. The CDR3: CASRARGTGGVNVLTF. CDR3 bases: TGTGCCAGCAGGGCTAGGGGGACAGGGGGCGTCAACGTCCTGACTTTC. The chain is built from TRBV21-1 and TRBJ2-6; no check of the table's D call, TRBD1, against the DNA was made. TRBV21-1 is a pseudogene segment. The CDR3 has 16 amino acids.

The rearrangement uses TRBV7-6 and TRBJ2-2; D is unresolved. The germline V gene has CDR1 SGHVS and CDR2 FNYEAQ. This CDR3 contains 15 residues. The V end lost 3 bases, the J end lost 7 bases, and 15 bases lay between the germline ends. The CDR3 sequence: CASSFTGSSRGELFF. The DNA of the CDR3 is TGTGCCAGCAGCTTTACCGGGTCATCCCGCGGGGAGCTGTTTTTT.

This chain uses TRBV19 with TRBJ2-2; TRBD1 might be the D (5 bases). This CDR3 is 14 amino acids long. Trimming took off 7 bases at V and 7 bases at J, with 16 bases between the two ends. The germline V gene has CDR1 LNHDA and CDR2 SQIVND (reference sequence). The CDR3 nucleotides are TGTGCCAGTATAGCCCGAAGGGGTCACGGGGAGCTGTTTTTT. This codes for CASIARRGHGELFF.

The CDR3 nucleotides are TGTGCCAGCAGTGAATGGGGCAGCACAGATACGCAGTATTTT. As protein: CASSEWGSTDTQYF. V gene TRBV25-1 combines with J gene TRBJ2-3; tentative D call: TRBD1 (5 bases). The germline CDR1 and CDR2 sequences are MGHDK and SYGVNS. The CDR3 loop spans 14 amino acids. Trimming removed 1 base at V and 0 bases at J, with 5 bases between.

CDR3: CASSRLAPSTDTQYF. CDR3 in DNA: TGTGCCAGCAGCCGACTAGCGCCGAGCACAGATACGCAGTATTTT. V usage is TRBV2 and J usage is TRBJ2-3, with 8 positions matching TRBD2. From germline, CDR1 is SNHLY and CDR2 FYNNEI. The CDR3 loop spans 15 amino acids. V lost 6 bases and J lost 0; bases outside the gene matches: 5. Together with reference TRBV2 and TRBJ2-3, the CDR3 gives the full variable domain: EPEVTQTPSHQVTQMGQEVILRCVPISNHLYFYWYRQILGQKVEFLVSFYNNEISEKSEIFDDQFSVERPDGSNFTLKIRSTKLEDSAMYFCASSRLAPSTDTQYFGPGTRLTVL.

This clonotype was observed many times. This CDR3 fails to terminate in the conserved phenylalanine or tryptophan, so it likely reflects a read error. V and J are TRBV12-3 or TRBV12-4 and TRBJ2-1; perhaps TRBD1 as D (6 bases). This CDR3 is built from 14 residues. Trimming pared 2 bases from V and 7 bases from J, leaving 12 bases between. The DNA for the CDR3 is TGTGCCAGCAGTTTAAGGAGACAGGAGAATGAGCAGTTCTCC. Translating gives CASSLRRQENEQFS.

The chain has TRBV4-2 and TRBJ2-3; D not certain. Germline values: CDR1 LGHNA, CDR2 YNFKEQ. The V end lost 3 bases, the J end lost 2 bases, and 3 bases lay between the germline ends. This CDR3 is built from 12 residues. CDR3 nucleotide sequence: TGTGCCAGCAGCCACAACACAGATACGCAGTATTTT. Its translation: CASSHNTDTQYF.

The chain recombines TRBV10-3 with TRBJ1-2; D may be TRBD1 (6 bases). V gave up 3 bases and J gave up 10 bases, with 15 bases separating them. CDR3 length equals 13 residues. Per germline, CDR1 ENHRY and CDR2 SYGVKD. CDR3 loop: CAISEGQPADYTF. The CDR3 bases are TGTGCCATCAGTGAAGGACAGCCCGCGGACTACACCTTC.

This clonotype was recorded many times. The junction differs from germline at one of its ends, possibly a read error. The chain uses TRBV15 and TRBJ1-4; TRBD1 is a possible D gene (6 bases). The CDR3 sequence is 12 residues long. The germline gives CDR1 LNHNV, CDR2 YYDKDF (reference sequence). The CDR3 bases are TGTGCCACCGGCAGGGGTGGAGAAAAACTGTTTTTT. Its protein product is CATGRGGEKLFF.

About this clonotype itself: A much larger clone differs by one base, so this may be a read error. V is TRBV28 and J is TRBJ1-1; D may be TRBD1 (5 bases). The CDR3 totals 17 residues. V lost 1 base to trimming and J lost 2 bases, with 17 bases between them. CDR1 MDHEN and CDR2 SYDVKM come from the germline V gene. CDR3 region: CASSLLERVGLNTEAFF. The CDR3 DNA reads TGTGCCAGCAGTTTATTGGAGAGAGTGGGACTTAACACTGAAGCTTTCTTT.

This clonotype was seen repeatedly, ten times or more. V usage is TRBV27 and J usage is TRBJ2-7; D is ambiguous. The V and J ends lost 0 bases and 4 bases respectively, with 13 bases between them. Germline V gene lookup returns CDR1 MNHEY and CDR2 SMNVEV (reference sequence). The CDR3 is 15 residues long. The CDR3 region has the DNA TGTGCCAGCAGTTTATCGTCGATGGGCGGATACGAGCAGTACTTC. It yields the protein CASSLSSMGGYEQYF.

This rearrangement joins TRBV7-9 to TRBJ1-2, with D possibly matching TRBD1 (5 bases). Germline V lookup: CDR1 SEHNR, CDR2 FQNEAQ (reference sequence). This CDR3 region has 16 residues. V was shortened by 1 base and J by 3 bases, with 15 bases between the two germline ends. The CDR3 region is CASSLEGDARDYGYTF. CDR3 in DNA: TGTGCCAGCAGCTTAGAAGGGGACGCGCGCGACTATGGCTACACCTTC.

The rearrangement links TRBV9 to TRBJ2-7; no clear D gene. Germline V gene sequence: CDR1 SGDLS, CDR2 YYNGEE. The CDR3 extends over 13 amino acids. Trimming shortened V by 3 bases and J by 1 base, and 8 bases separated the two germline ends. The DNA for the CDR3 is TGTGCCAGCAGCGCGGACGGTTCCTACGAGCAGTACTTC. This codes for CASSADGSYEQYF.

This clonotype was counted between two and nine times. The V and J genes are TRBV6-5 and TRBJ1-6, with 10 bases aligning to TRBD1. This CDR3 comprises 17 residues. The germline V gene encodes CDR1 MNHEY and CDR2 SVGAGI. J was trimmed by 0 bases and V by 6 bases; bases with no gene match: 5. The CDR3 nucleotides read TGTGCCAGCAGCAGGACAGGGGGAAGCTCCTATAATTCACCCCTCCACTTT. It yields the protein CASSRTGGSSYNSPLHF.

This clonotype occurred many times. V is TRBV20-1 and J is TRBJ2-2; a weak D match, TRBD1 (5 bases). The CDR3 is 14 amino acids. V was pared by 3 bases and J by 4 bases, with 12 bases between. Germline V gene data show CDR1 as DFQATT and CDR2 as SNEGSKA (reference sequence). The CDR3: CSARLGPLTGELFF. The CDR3 DNA follows: TGCAGTGCTAGGTTGGGGCCCCTCACCGGGGAGCTGTTTTTT.

This clonotype has ten or more counts. CDR3 loop: CASSPLVSADTQYF. In nucleotides, the CDR3 is TGTGCCAGCAGTCCCCTGGTGTCCGCAGATACGCAGTATTTT. The chain uses TRBV12-3 or TRBV12-4 and TRBJ2-3; the D is unclear. The CDR3 spans 14 residues. V was pared by 5 bases and J by 4 bases, with 13 bases between.

The J gene is TRBJ2-3, the V gene TRBV28; D uncertain. Between the trimmed V and J ends, which lost 4 bases and 4 bases, there was a span of 9 bases. The CDR3 is 13 residues long. Germline lookup yields CDR1 MDHEN and CDR2 SYDVKM. CDR3 sequence (DNA): TGTGCCAGCAGTTCCGAGTCCCCAGATACGCAGTATTTT. Translation: CASSSESPDTQYF. Using reference TRBV28 and TRBJ2-3 for the parts outside the CDR3, the full variable domain is DVKVTQSSRYLVKRTGEKVFLECVQDMDHENMFWYRQDPGLGLRLIYFSYDVKMKEKGDIPEGYSVSREKKERFSLILESASTNQTSMYLCASSSESPDTQYFGPGTRLTVL.

The chain has TRBV12-3 or TRBV12-4 and TRBJ2-1, with 11 positions matching TRBD2. The length of the CDR3 is 16 residues. The J segment lost 9 bases and the V segment lost 7 bases, leaving 14 bases of the junction unmatched. CDR3 DNA: TGTGCCAGCATTACGTTCGGGACTCTAGCGGGGGGTGAGCAGTTCTTC. Its translation: CASITFGTLAGGEQFF.